This paragraph reports one T cell receptor beta chain. A junction boundary mismatches the germline segment, possibly from a read error. This sample stems from a study of blood T cell repertoires in COVID-19. Study-level background: Acute and convalescent COVID-19 samples came from the United States, Italy and Spain.

Per the germline V gene, CDR1 is MDHEN and CDR2 is SYDVKM. The CDR3 contains 14 residues. Libraries were prepared by immunoSEQ multiplex PCR; TCRdb keeps only in-frame clonotypes and omits some of them. The sample contains 150,000 to 200,000 clones, 74% of which appear only once. The sample was peripheral blood. This receptor was identified in an elderly woman with acute or convalescent COVID-19. The chain employs TRBV28 and TRBJ2-5; 16 nucleotides agree with TRBD2. CDR3 in amino acids: CASSPGTSGRALNF. In DNA, the CDR3 is TGTGCCAGCAGTCCCGGGACTAGCGGGAGGGCCTTAAACTTC.